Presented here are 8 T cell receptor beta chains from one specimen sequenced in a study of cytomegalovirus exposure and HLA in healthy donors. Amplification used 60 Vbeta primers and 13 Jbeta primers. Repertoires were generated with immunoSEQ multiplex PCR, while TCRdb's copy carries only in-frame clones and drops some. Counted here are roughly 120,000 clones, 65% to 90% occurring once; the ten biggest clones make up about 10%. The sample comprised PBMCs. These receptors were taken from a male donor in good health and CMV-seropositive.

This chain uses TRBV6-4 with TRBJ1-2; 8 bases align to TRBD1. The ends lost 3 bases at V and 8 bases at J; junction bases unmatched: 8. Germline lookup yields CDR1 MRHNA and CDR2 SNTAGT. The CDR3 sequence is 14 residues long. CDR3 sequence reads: CASSEARDRGGYTF. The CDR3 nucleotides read TGTGCCAGCAGTGAGGCCAGAGACAGGGGCGGCTACACCTTC.

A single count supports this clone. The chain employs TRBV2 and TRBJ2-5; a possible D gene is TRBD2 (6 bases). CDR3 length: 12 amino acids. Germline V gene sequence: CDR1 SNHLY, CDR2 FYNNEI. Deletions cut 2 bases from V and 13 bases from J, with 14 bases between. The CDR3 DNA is TGTGCCAGCAGTGAATTGGAGGGATCCTTGTACTTC. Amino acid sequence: CASSELEGSLYF.

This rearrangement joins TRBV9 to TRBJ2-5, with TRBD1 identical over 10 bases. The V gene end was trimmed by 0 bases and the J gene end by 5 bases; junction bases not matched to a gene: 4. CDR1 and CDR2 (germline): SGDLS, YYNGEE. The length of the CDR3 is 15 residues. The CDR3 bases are TGTGCCAGCAGCGTAGAAGGGACAGGGGTTGAGACCCAGTACTTC. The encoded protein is CASSVEGTGVETQYF.

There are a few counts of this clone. CDR3 residues: CASSLAPTQETQYF. In nucleotides, the CDR3 is TGTGCCAGCAGCTTAGCACCTACCCAAGAGACCCAGTACTTC. The chain uses TRBV7-9 and TRBJ2-5; the D is unclear. The CDR3 runs to 14 residues. V was pared by 0 bases and J by 1 base, with 6 bases between. CDR1 is SEHNR and CDR2 is FQNEAQ in the germline V gene (reference sequence).

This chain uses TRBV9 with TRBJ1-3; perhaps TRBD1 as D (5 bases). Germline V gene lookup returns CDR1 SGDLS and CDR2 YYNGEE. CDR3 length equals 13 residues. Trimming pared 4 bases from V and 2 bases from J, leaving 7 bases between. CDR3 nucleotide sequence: TGTGCCAGCAGCAGGACACCTGGAAACACCATATATTTT. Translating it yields CASSRTPGNTIYF.

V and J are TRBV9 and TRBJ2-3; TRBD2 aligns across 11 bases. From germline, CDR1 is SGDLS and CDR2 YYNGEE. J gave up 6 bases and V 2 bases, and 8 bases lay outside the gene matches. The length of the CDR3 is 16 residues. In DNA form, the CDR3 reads TGTGCCAGCAGCGTCGGACTAGCGGGCATCTCGGATACGCAGTATTTT. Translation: CASSVGLAGISDTQYF.

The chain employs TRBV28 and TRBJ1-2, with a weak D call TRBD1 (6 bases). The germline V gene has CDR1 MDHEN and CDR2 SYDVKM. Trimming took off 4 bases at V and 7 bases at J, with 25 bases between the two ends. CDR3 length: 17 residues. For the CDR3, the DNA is TGTGCCAGCAGTTCCTCGACAGGACGCGCCCTGTATCGTGGCTACACCTTC. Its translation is CASSSSTGRALYRGYTF.

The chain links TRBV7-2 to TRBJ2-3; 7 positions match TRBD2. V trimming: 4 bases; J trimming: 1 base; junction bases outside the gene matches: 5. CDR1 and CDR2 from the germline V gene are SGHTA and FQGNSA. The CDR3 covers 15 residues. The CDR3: CASSYRDYRTDTQYF. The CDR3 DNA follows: TGTGCCAGCAGCTACCGGGACTACCGCACAGATACGCAGTATTTT.